This T cell receptor (beta chain) was sequenced during a study of response to subunit inactivated influenza vaccine. Study observations and caveats: The authors suggested that every seasonal influenza vaccination recruits few new T cells.

From germline, CDR1 is ENHRY and CDR2 SYGVKD. Trimming pared 6 bases from V and 1 base from J, leaving 16 bases between. The CDR3 is 16 amino acids. TCRdb reanalysed the RT-PCR reads using MiXCR and keeps one entry per CDR3 protein. The table lists about 500,000 distinct CDR3 sequences, 16% of them singletons. As regards this clonotype: Its antigen is currently unknown.

This chain uses TRBV10-3 with TRBJ1-3; TRBD1 might be the D (5 bases). This specimen consisted of CD4+ T cells sorted from PBMCs, obtained approximately 25 months after vaccination. This receptor was identified in a man aged 45 to 75 who received an inactivated influenza vaccine. Here the CDR3 DNA reads TGTGCCATCAGCTACGGGACGGAACGATCTGGAAACACCATATATTTT. Translating it yields CAISYGTERSGNTIYF.